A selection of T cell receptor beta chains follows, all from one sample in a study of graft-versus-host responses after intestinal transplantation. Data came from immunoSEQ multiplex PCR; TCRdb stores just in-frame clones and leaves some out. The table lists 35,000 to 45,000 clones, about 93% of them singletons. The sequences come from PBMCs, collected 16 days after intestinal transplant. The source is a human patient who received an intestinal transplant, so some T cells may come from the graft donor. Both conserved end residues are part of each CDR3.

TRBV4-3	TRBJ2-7	CASRETGTYEQYF
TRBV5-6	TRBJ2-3	CASSLHLKGLVFSTDTQYF
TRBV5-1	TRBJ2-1	CASSLGLARNEQFF
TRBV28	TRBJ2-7	CASSLTLSGDEQYF
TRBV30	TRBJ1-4	CAWRGGEPKLFF
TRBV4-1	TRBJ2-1	CASSPITSGSLHDEQFF
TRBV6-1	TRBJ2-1	CASSELGRGTYNEQFF
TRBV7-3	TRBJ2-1	CASSSIGSEQFF
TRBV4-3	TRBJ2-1	CASSQDDEREKVNEQFF
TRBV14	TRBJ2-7	CASSQGGQGMYEQYF
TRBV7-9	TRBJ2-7	CASSLDEVLAGKHEQYF
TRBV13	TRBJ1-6	CASSLTDRGNNSPLHF
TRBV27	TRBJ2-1	CASSLRLAGSTGPYNEQFF
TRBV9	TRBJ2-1	CASSVEGEGLWNEQFF
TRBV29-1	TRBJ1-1	CSVDVRRTEAFF
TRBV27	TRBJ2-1	CASSLSVSYLNEQFF
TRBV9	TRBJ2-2	CASSVDGSSAGELFF
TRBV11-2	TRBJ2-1	CASSPSLEQFF
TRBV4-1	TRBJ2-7	CASSQAPGSYEQYF
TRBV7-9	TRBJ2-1	CASSLTGTSGSNHEQFF
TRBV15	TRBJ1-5	CATSPPSRHSNQPQHF
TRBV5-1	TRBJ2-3	CASSDFASSTDTQYF
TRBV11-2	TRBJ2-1	CASSLRLAGAVPYNEQFF
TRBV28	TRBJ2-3	CASILAGGLGPQYF
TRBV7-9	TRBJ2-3	CASSRGGTGTDTQYF
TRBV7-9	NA	CASSLVYEQYF